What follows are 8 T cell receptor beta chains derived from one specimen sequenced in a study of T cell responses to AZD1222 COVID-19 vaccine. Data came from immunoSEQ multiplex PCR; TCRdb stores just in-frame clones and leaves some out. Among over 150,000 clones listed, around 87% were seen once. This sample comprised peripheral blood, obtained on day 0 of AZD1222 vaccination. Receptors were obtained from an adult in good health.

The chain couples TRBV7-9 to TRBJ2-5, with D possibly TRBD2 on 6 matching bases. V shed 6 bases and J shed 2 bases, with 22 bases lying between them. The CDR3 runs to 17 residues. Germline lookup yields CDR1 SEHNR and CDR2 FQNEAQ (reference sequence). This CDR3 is CASSGGWTPTLQETQYF. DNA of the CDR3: TGTGCCAGCAGTGGAGGGTGGACACCAACCTTACAAGAGACCCAGTACTTC.

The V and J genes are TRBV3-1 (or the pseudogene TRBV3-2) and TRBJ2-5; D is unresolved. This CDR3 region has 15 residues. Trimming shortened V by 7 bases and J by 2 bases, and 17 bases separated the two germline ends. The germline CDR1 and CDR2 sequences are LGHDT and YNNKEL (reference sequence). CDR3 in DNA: TGTGCCAGCACCCAGGTCGCGGCTAAACAAGAGACCCAGTACTTC. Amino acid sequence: CASTQVAAKQETQYF.

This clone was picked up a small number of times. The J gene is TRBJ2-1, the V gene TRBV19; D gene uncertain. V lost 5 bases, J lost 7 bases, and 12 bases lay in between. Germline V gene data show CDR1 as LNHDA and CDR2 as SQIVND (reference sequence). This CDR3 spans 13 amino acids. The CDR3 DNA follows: TGTGCCAGTAGTCCACTCCCCCGGAATGAGCAGTTCTTC. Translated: CASSPLPRNEQFF.

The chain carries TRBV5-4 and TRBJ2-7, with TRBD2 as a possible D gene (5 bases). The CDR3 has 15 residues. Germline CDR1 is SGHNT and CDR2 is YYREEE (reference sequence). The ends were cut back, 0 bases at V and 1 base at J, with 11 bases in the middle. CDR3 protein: CASSLDLAGSYEQYF. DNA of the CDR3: TGTGCCAGCAGCTTGGATCTAGCCGGTTCCTACGAGCAGTACTTC.

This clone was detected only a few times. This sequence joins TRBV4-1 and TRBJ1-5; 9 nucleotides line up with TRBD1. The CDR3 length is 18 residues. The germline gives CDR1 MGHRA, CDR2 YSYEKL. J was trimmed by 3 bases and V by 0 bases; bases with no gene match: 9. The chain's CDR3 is CASSQDPLLQGANQPQHF. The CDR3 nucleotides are TGCGCCAGCAGCCAAGATCCATTATTACAGGGGGCCAATCAGCCCCAGCATTTT.

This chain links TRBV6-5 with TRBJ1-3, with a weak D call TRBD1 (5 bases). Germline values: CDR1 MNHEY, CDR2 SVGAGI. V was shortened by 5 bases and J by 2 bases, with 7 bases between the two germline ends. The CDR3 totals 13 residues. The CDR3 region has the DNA TGTGCCAGCAGTAGAGGGGCTGGAAACACCATATATTTT. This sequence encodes CASSRGAGNTIYF.

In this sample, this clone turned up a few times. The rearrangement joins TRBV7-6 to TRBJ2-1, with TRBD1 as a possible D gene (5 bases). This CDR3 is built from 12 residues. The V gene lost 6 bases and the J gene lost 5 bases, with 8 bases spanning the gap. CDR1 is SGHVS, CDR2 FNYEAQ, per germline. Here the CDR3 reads CASSTGHNEQFF. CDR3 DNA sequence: TGTGCCAGCAGTACAGGCCACAATGAGCAGTTCTTC. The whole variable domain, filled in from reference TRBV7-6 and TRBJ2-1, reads GAGVSQSPRYKVTKRGQDVALRCDPISGHVSLYWYRQALGQGPEFLTYFNYEAQQDKSGLPNDRFSAERPEGSISTLTIQRTEQRDSAMYRCASSTGHNEQFFGPGTRLTVL.

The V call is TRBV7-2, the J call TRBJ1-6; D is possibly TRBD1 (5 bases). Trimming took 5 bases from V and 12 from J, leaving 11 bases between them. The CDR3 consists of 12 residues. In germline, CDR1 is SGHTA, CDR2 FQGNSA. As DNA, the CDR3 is TGTGCCAGCAGCCGACAGCAGGAACCCCTCCACTTT. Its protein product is CASSRQQEPLHF.